A selection of T cell receptor beta chains follows, all from one sample in a study of tumor-infiltrating lymphocytes in primary liver carcinoma. One entry per CDR3 protein, called by TCRdb with MiXCR from the multiplex PCR reads. The sample comprises more than 75,000 distinct CDR3 sequences, 72% of which are singletons, and roughly a fifth rests with the top ten. What was sequenced was liver tumor tissue from sampling region 1. These receptors were obtained from a man aged 40-49 years with primary liver carcinoma and hepatitis B virus infection. Both conserved end residues are part of each CDR3. A D gene is named only where the DNA matches it firmly. Clone size is given for some rows only: seen once, a few or many times, or a class if the clone is expanded.

J,size,D,V,CDR3,DNA
TRBJ2-5,NA,TRBD1,TRBV4-1,CASSQAETGRETQYF,TGCGCCAGCAGCCAAGCCGAGACAGGGAGAGAGACCCAGTACTTC
TRBJ2-5,NA,NA,TRBV21-1,CASSTHDCETQYF,TGCGCCAGCAGCACACACGACTGCGAGACCCAGTACTTC
TRBJ2-7,many,TRBD2,TRBV5-1,CASSLELAGGPKKYF,TGCGCCAGCAGCTTGGAGCTAGCGGGAGGGCCGAAAAAGTACTTC
TRBJ1-6,NA,NA,TRBV6-5,CASSWARGATNSPPHF,NA
TRBJ2-3,many,TRBD2,TRBV5-1,CASSLWASGGTQYF,TGCGCCAGCAGCTTGTGGGCTAGCGGAGGTACGCAGTATTTT
TRBJ2-2,NA,NA,TRBV10-3,CAISASSDTGELFF,TGTGCCATCAGTGCCTCTAGCGACACCGGGGAGCTGTTTTTT
TRBJ1-1,NA,TRBD1,TRBV10-3,CAIRETGGDTEAFF,TGTGCCATCCGTGAGACAGGGGGCGACACTGAAGCTTTCTTT
TRBJ2-6,NA,TRBD1,TRBV2,CARRTGKHGTNVLTF,TGTGCCAGACGGACAGGGAAACATGGGACCAACGTCCTGACTTTC
TRBJ1-2,NA,NA,TRBV2,CAGGTLNYGYTF,TGTGCCGGTGGGACCCTTAACTATGGCTACACCTTC
TRBJ2-1,NA,NA,TRBV5-1,CASSLFGGCINEQFF,TGCGCCAGCAGCCTCTTCGGGGGATGTATAAATGAACAGTTCTTC
TRBJ2-3,NA,NA,TRBV6-2/TRBV6-3,CASSTIASDQYF,TGTGCCAGCAGTACCATAGCGAGCGACCAGTATTTT
TRBJ2-1,once,TRBD2,TRBV11-2,CASSLYIRLAMGERFF,TGTGCCAGCAGCTTGTATATCCGACTAGCCATGGGTGAGCGGTTCTTC
TRBJ1-2,NA,NA,TRBV4-2,CASGQDDGDYGYTF,TGTGCCAGCGGTCAAGATGACGGAGACTATGGCTACACCTTC
TRBJ1-1,NA,TRBD1,TRBV12-3/TRBV12-4,CVSRLVQGTEAFF,TGTGTCAGCAGGTTGGTACAGGGGACTGAAGCCTTCTTT
TRBJ2-1,NA,NA,TRBV24-1,CATSGTADYNEQSF,TGTGCCACCAGTGGTACGGCGGATTACAATGAGCAGTCCTTC
TRBJ2-1,NA,TRBD2,TRBV6-1,CASSPTSGYIEQFF,TGTGCTAGCAGTCCGACTAGCGGCTACATTGAGCAGTTCTTC
TRBJ2-3,NA,TRBD1,TRBV29-1,CSVAAGGDIDTQYF,TGCAGCGTGGCGGCAGGGGGAGACATAGATACGCAGTATTTT
TRBJ2-1,NA,NA,TRBV11-2,CTISFDPWRTRSYNEQFF,TGTACCATCAGCTTTGACCCTTGGAGGACCAGGAGTTACAATGAGCAGTTCTTC
TRBJ2-7,many,NA,TRBV30,CAWSALRGTYEQYF,TGTGCCTGGAGTGCCCTCCGAGGGACCTACGAGCAGTACTTC
TRBJ1-5,NA,NA,TRBV10-3,CANSVGGASTDTQHF,TGTGCCAACAGTGTTGGGGGTGCTAGCACAGATACGCAGCATTTT
TRBJ2-1,NA,NA,TRBV29-1,CSVEGAVGNGHFF,TGCAGCGTTGAAGGGGCGGTGGGGAATGGGCACTTCTTC
TRBJ1-4,NA,NA,TRBV6-2/TRBV6-3,CASSRTEWRQKLFF,TGTGCCAGCAGCCGCACAGAATGGCGACAAAAACTGTTTTTT
TRBJ2-3,NA,NA,TRBV6-5,CAGMKPDTQCF,TGTGCCGGCATGAAGCCAGATACGCAGTGTTTT
TRBJ2-7,NA,TRBD1,TRBV5-1,CASSPDRGNSEQYF,TGCGCCAGCAGCCCGGACAGGGGAAACAGTGAGCAGTACTTC
TRBJ2-1,once,NA,TRBV7-9,CASSPGVGPYGQFF,TGTGCCAGCAGCCCCGGAGTAGGGCCCTATGGGCAGTTCTTC
TRBJ2-2,NA,TRBD2,TRBV28,CASSFDRAGAPKTGELFF,TGTGCCAGCAGTTTCGACCGAGCGGGAGCCCCGAAAACCGGGGAGCTGTTTTTT
TRBJ2-2,NA,NA,TRBV11-2,CASSFARSYTGELFF,TGTGCCAGCAGCTTCGCTAGAAGTTACACCGGGGAGCTGTTCTTT
TRBJ1-1,many,TRBD1,TRBV12-3/TRBV12-4,CASRGGTVGEEAFF,TGTGCCAGCAGGGGAGGGACAGTTGGGGAAGAAGCTTTCTTT
TRBJ2-7,NA,NA,TRBV5-5,CASSLASLGVELYF,TGTGCCAGCAGTTTGGCCTCCCTCGGGGTAGAGCTCTACTTC
TRBJ1-6,many,TRBD1,TRBV6-5,CASSFTSPGQGFSPLHF,TGTGCCAGCAGTTTCACTTCACCGGGACAGGGCTTTTCACCCCTCCACTTT
TRBJ2-6,NA,NA,TRBV5-1,CSSSLQAGGYSGANVLTF,TGCTCCAGCAGCTTGCAGGCTGGGGGCTACTCTGGGGCCAACGTCCTGACTTTC